The next 6 T cell receptor beta chains were all read from a single sample in a study of T cell changes during pregnancy in multiple sclerosis. Method: immunoSEQ multiplex PCR; TCRdb's copy keeps in-frame clones and lacks some. The sample consists of 85,000 to 100,000 clones, approximately 92% of them appearing once. Specimen: peripheral blood, collected in the first trimester of pregnancy. The receptors here all came from a female donor with multiple sclerosis, enrolled in a pregnancy study.

V and J are TRBV6-6 and TRBJ2-7; 7 positions match TRBD1. Germline CDR1 MNHNY, CDR2 SVGAGI (reference sequence). The length of the CDR3 is 15 residues. Trimming removed 5 bases from V and 0 bases from J; junction bases left unmatched: 7. This CDR3 reads CASSPIDRVSYEQYF. CDR3 nucleotide sequence: TGTGCCAGCAGTCCCATAGACAGGGTCTCCTACGAGCAGTACTTC.

The J gene is TRBJ1-5, the V gene TRBV19; D ambiguous. The CDR3 has 16 amino acids. From germline, CDR1 is LNHDA and CDR2 SQIVND (reference sequence). The ends were cut back, 5 bases at V and 2 bases at J, with 16 bases in the middle. CDR3 DNA sequence: TGTGCCAGTAGTCTCTCCGGGATCATGGGCAATCAGCCCCAGCATTTT. Amino acid sequence: CASSLSGIMGNQPQHF. The whole variable domain, remainder taken from reference TRBV19 and TRBJ1-5, is DGGITQSPKYLFRKEGQNVTLSCEQNLNHDAMYWYRQDPGQGLRLIYYSQIVNDFQKGDIAEGYSVSREKKESFPLTVTSAQKNPTAFYLCASSLSGIMGNQPQHFGDGTRLSIL.

This chain joins TRBV28 and TRBJ2-7; 11 bases are shared with TRBD1. The CDR3 consists of 16 residues. Trimming removed 3 bases from V and 2 bases from J; junction bases left unmatched: 6. Germline V CDR1 and CDR2: MDHEN, SYDVKM. The CDR3 region is CASSFMPGQGAYEQYF. The CDR3 DNA sequence: TGTGCCAGCAGTTTTATGCCGGGACAGGGGGCCTACGAGCAGTACTTC.

This clone was observed once. The chain links TRBV2 to TRBJ2-3; TRBD1 matches at 8 bases. Unmatched junction bases numbered 7, after V lost 8 bases and J lost 6 bases. Germline V gene lookup returns CDR1 SNHLY and CDR2 FYNNEI. This CDR3 contains 13 residues. CDR3 loop: CASQGASGDTQYF. The DNA for the CDR3 is TGTGCCAGCCAGGGGGCAAGTGGGGATACGCAGTATTTT.

J is TRBJ2-2 and V is TRBV6-1; 9 bases are shared with TRBD1. This CDR3 has 17 amino acids. Germline CDR1 MNHNS, CDR2 SASEGT. V lost 4 bases and J lost 4; bases outside the gene matches: 10. Here the CDR3 DNA reads TGTGCCAGCAGTGTCTTCCGGGACAGGGAAGGCACCGGGGAGCTGTTTTTT. Its protein is CASSVFRDREGTGELFF.

The V and J genes are TRBV6-5 and TRBJ2-7; 7 bases agree with TRBD1. Germline V CDR1 and CDR2: MNHEY, SVGAGI. There are 13 residues in the CDR3. The ends lost 10 bases at V and 6 bases at J; junction bases unmatched: 12. The DNA of the CDR3 is TGTGCCACGCAGTCCGGGACAGATCTCGAGCAGTACTTC. Its protein is CATQSGTDLEQYF.